This T cell receptor beta chain derives from a study of identical twins. CDR3 length: 15 amino acids. Per the germline V gene, CDR1 is KGHSH and CDR2 is LQKENI. Trimming removed 6 bases from V and 6 bases from J, with 21 bases in between. Template switching, a step in the protocol, added a universal primer site, and cDNA carried unique molecular identifiers. One entry per CDR3 protein, called by TCRdb with MiXCR from the 5' RACE reads. The sample has roughly 630,000 distinct CDR3 sequences, about 7.6% seen once. Overall study results and limits: Models, which agreed with sharing between unrelated individuals, nonetheless underestimated the out-of-frame TCR alpha sharing seen in monozygotic twins. Out-of-frame alpha sequences shared between twins exhibited an excess of low generation probability.

This clonotype has just a few counts. Its cognate antigen is unknown. These data were likewise used in another study, on yellow fever vaccine responses in identical twins.

This receptor was taken from a woman aged 18-29 years in good health. The chain employs TRBV18 and TRBJ2-7; tentatively, D is TRBD1 (7 bases). Material: PBMCs. The CDR3 coding sequence is TGTGCCAGCTCGGTGATGGAGGGGGCGTCGGGCGAGCAGTACTTC. Encoded protein: CASSVMEGASGEQYF.